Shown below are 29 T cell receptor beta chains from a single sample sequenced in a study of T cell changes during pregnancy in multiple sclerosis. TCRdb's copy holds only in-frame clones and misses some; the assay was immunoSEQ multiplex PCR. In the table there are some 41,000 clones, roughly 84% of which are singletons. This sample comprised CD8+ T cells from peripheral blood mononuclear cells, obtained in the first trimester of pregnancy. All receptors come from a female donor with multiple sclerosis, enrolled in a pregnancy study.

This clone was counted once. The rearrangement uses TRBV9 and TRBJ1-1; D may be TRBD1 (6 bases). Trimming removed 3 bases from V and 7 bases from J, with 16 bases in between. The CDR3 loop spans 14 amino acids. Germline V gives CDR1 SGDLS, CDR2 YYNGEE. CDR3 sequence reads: CASSELPGAGEAFF. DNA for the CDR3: TGTGCCAGCAGCGAGCTACCAGGGGCCGGTGAAGCTTTCTTT.

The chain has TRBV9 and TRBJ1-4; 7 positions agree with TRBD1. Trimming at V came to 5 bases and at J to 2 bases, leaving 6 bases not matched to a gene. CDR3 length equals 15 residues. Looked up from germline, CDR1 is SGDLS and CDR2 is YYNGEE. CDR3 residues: CASRPGTATNEKLFF. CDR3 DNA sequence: TGTGCCAGCAGACCAGGGACAGCTACTAATGAAAAACTGTTTTTT.

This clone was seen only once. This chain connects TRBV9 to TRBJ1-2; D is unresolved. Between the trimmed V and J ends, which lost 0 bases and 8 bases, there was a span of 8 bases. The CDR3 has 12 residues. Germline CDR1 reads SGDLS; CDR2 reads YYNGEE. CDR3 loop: CASSVGQSGYTF. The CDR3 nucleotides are TGTGCCAGCAGCGTAGGGCAGTCCGGCTACACCTTC. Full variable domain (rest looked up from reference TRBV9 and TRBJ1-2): DSGVTQTPKHLITATGQRVTLRCSPRSGDLSVYWYQQSLDQGLQFLIQYYNGEERAKGNILERFSAQQFPDLHSELNLSSLELGDSALYFCASSVGQSGYTFGSGTRLTVV.

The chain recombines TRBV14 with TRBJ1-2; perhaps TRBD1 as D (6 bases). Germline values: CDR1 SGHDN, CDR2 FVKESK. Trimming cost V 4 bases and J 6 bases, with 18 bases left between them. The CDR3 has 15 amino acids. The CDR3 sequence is CASSPGRGARDGYTF. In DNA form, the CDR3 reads TGTGCCAGCAGCCCAGGGCGGGGGGCAAGGGATGGCTACACCTTC.

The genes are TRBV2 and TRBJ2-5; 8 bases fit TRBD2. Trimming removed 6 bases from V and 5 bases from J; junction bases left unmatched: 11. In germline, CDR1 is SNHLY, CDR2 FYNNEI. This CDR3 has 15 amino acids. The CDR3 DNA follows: TGTGCCAGCAGCCCAGCGGGGGCCGCCGAGGAGACCCAGTACTTC. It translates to CASSPAGAAEETQYF.

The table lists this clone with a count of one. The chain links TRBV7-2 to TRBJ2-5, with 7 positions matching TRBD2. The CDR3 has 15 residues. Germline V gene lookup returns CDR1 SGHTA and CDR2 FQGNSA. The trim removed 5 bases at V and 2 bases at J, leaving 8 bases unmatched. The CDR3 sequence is CASSPQRGPQETQYF. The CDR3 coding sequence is TGTGCCAGCAGCCCTCAGCGGGGACCACAAGAGACCCAGTACTTC.

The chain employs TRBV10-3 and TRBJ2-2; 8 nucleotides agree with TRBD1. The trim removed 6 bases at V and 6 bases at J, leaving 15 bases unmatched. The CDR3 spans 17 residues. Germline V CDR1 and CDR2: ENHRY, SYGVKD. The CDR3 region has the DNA TGTGCCATCAGGCTTTACATCTCAGGGGGCGAGGCCGGGGAGCTGTTTTTT. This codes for CAIRLYISGGEAGELFF.

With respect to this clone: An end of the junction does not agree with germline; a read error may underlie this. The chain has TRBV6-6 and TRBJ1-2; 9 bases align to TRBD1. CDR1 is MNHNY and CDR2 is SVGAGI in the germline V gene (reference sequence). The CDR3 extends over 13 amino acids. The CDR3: CASSYSGQGEEYF. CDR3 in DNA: TGTGCCAGCAGTTACTCGGGACAGGGAGAAGAGTACTTC.

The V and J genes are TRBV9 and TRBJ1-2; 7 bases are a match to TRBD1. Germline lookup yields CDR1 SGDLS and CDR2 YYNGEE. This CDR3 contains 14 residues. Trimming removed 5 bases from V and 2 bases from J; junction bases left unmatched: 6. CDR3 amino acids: CASRATTGNYGYTF. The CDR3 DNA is TGTGCCAGCAGAGCGACGACAGGGAACTATGGCTACACCTTC.

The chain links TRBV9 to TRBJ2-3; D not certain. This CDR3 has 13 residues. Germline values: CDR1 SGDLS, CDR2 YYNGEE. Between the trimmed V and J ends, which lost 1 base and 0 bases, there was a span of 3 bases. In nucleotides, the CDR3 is TGTGCCAGCAGCGTACTTAGCACAGATACGCAGTATTTT. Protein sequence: CASSVLSTDTQYF. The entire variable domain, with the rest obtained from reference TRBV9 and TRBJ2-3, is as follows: DSGVTQTPKHLITATGQRVTLRCSPRSGDLSVYWYQQSLDQGLQFLIQYYNGEERAKGNILERFSAQQFPDLHSELNLSSLELGDSALYFCASSVLSTDTQYFGPGTRLTVL.

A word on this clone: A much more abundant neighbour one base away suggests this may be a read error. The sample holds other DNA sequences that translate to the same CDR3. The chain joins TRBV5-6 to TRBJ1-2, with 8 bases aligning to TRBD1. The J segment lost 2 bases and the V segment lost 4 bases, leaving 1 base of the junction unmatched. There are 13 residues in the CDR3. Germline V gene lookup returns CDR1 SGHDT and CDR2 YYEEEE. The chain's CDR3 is CASSRDRNYGYTF. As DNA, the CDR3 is TGTGCCAGCAGCCGGGACAGGAACTATGGCTACACCTTC.

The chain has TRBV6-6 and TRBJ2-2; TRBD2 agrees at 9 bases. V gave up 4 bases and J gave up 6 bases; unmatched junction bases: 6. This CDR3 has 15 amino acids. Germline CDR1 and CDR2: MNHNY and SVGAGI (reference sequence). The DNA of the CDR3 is TGTGCCAGCAGTTGGACTAGCGTTTCTTCCGGGGAGCTGTTTTTT. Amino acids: CASSWTSVSSGELFF.

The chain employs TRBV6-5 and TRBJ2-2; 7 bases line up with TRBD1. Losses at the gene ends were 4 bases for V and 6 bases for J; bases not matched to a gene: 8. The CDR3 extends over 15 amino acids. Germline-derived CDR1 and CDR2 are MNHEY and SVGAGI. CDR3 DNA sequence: TGTGCCAGCAGTTCGGGCGACAGGGATGCCGGGGAGCTGTTTTTT. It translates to CASSSGDRDAGELFF.

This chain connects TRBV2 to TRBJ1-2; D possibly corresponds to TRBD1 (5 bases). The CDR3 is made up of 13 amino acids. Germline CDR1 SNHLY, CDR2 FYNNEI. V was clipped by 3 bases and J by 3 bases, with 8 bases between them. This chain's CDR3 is CASSDVRDYGYTF. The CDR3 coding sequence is TGTGCCAGCAGTGACGTCAGGGACTATGGCTACACCTTC.

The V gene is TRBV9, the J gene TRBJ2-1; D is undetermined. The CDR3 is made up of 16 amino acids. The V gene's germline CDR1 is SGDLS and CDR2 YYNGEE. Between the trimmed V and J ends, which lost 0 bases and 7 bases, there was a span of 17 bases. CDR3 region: CASSVDDNLSTNEQFF. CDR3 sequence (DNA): TGTGCCAGCAGCGTAGACGACAACCTATCAACAAATGAGCAGTTCTTC. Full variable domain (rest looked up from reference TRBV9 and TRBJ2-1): DSGVTQTPKHLITATGQRVTLRCSPRSGDLSVYWYQQSLDQGLQFLIQYYNGEERAKGNILERFSAQQFPDLHSELNLSSLELGDSALYFCASSVDDNLSTNEQFFGPGTRLTVL.

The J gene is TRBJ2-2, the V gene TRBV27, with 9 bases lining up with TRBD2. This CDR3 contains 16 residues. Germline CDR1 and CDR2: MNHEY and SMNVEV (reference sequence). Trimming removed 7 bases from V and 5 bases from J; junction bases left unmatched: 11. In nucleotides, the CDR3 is TGTGCCAGCAAGCGGGGGGCGGGGTTTGCTACCGGGGAGCTGTTTTTT. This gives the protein CASKRGAGFATGELFF.

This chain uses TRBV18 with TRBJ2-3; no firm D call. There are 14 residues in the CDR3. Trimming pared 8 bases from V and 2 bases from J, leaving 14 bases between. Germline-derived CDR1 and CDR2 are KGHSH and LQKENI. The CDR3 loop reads CASVPRGPTDTQYF. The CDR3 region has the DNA TGTGCCAGCGTACCACGAGGCCCCACAGATACGCAGTATTTT.

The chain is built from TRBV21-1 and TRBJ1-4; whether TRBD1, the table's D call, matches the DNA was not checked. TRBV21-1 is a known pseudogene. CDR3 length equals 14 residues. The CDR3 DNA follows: TGTGCCAGCAGGCACAGGGGGGGAGCTGAAAAACTGTTTTTT. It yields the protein CASRHRGGAEKLFF.

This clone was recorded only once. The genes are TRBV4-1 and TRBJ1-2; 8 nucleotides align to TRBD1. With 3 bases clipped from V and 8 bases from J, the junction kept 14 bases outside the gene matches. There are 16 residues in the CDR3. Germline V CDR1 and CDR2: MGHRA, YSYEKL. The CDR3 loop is CASSQRFLQGAEGYTF. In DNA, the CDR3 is TGCGCCAGCAGCCAGAGATTCCTTCAGGGGGCTGAGGGCTACACCTTC.

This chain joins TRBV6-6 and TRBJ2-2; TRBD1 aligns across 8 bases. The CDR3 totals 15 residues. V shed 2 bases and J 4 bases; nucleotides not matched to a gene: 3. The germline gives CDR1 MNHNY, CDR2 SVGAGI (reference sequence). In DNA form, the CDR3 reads TGTGCCAGCAGTTACGACAGGGGAAGCACCGGGGAGCTGTTTTTT. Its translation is CASSYDRGSTGELFF.

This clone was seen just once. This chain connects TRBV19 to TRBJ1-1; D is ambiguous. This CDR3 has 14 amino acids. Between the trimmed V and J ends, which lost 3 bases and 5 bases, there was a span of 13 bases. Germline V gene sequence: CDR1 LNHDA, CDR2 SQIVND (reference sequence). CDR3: CASSMGGGATEAFF. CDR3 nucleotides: TGTGCCAGTAGTATGGGAGGAGGTGCTACTGAAGCTTTCTTT.

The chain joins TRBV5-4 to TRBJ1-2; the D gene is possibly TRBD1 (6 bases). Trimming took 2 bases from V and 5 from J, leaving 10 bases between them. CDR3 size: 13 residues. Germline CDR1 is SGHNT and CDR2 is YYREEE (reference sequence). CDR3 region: CASSFTGPYGYTF. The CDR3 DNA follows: TGTGCCAGCAGCTTTACAGGGCCTTATGGCTACACCTTC.

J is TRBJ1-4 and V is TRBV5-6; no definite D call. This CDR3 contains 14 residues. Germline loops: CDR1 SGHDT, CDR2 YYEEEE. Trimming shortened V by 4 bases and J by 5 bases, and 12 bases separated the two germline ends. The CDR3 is CASSLKGGNEKLFF. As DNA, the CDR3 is TGTGCCAGCAGCCTCAAGGGCGGGAATGAAAAACTGTTTTTT. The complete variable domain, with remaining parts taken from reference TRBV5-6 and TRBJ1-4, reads DAGVTQSPTHLIKTRGQQVTLRCSPKSGHDTVSWYQQALGQGPQFIFQYYEEEERQRGNFPDRFSGHQFPNYSSELNVNALLLGDSALYLCASSLKGGNEKLFFGSGTQLSVL.

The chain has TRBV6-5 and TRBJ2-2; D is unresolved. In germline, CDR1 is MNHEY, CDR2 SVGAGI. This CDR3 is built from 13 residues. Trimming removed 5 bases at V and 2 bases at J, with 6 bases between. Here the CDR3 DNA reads TGTGCCAGCAGTCACTTAAACACCGGGGAGCTGTTTTTT. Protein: CASSHLNTGELFF.

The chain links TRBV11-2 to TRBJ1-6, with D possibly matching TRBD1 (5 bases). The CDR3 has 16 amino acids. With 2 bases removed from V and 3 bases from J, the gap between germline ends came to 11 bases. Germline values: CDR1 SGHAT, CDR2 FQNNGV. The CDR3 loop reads CASSLRTPYYNSPLHF. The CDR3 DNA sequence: TGTGCCAGCAGCTTAAGGACACCGTACTATAATTCACCCCTCCACTTT.

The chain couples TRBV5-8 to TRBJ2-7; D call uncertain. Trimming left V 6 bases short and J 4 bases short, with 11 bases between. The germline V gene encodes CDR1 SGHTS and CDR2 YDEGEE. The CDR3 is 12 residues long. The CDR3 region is CASIPPTYEQYF. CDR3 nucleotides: TGTGCCAGCATCCCTCCCACATACGAGCAGTACTTC.

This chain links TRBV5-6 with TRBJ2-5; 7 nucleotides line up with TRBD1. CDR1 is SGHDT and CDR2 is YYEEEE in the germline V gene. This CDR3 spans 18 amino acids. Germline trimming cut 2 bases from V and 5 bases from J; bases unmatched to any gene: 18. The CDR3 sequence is CASSLKALQGSPMETQYF. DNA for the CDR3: TGTGCCAGCAGCTTAAAAGCTTTACAGGGGAGCCCGATGGAGACCCAGTACTTC.

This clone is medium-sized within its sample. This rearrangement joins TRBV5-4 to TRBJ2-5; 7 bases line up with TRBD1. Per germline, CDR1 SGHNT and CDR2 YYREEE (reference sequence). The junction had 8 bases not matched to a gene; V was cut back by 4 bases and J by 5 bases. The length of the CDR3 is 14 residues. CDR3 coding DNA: TGTGCCAGCAGCGAGGGGGCATCTCACGAGACCCAGTACTTC. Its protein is CASSEGASHETQYF.

CDR3 nucleotide sequence: TGTGCCAGCAGTAGCGGGGGGGCCACAGATACGCAGTATTTT. Residues: CASSSGGATDTQYF. This chain links TRBV6-4 with TRBJ2-3; 10 nucleotides match TRBD2. In germline, CDR1 is MRHNA, CDR2 SNTAGT. V shed 5 bases and J 2 bases; nucleotides not matched to a gene: 1. There are 14 residues in the CDR3.